This T cell receptor (beta chain) originates from a study of regulatory T cells in long-lasting Graves disease. The study, taken as a whole, reports: Less diverse TCR repertoires were seen in persistent Graves' patients than in newly diagnosed ones.

The authors built TCR beta libraries using iRepertoire HTBI primers and Arm-PCR of CDR3 regions. MiXCR was run by TCRdb on the multiplex PCR reads, yielding one entry per CDR3 protein. Among about 530,000 distinct CDR3 sequences listed, more than 15% were seen once. To note about this clonotype: Its matching antigen is unknown.

Time point noted: newly diagnosed GD, antithyroid drugs for less than 3 months. PBMC-extracted RNA yielded the TCR library. This same sample was also taken into another study, of T cells in Graves' hyperthyroidism and ophthalmopathy. From that report: The model made its ophthalmopathy prediction, and onset followed a median approximately 6.5 months later.

This TCR came from a middle-aged woman with Graves disease. This specimen was peripheral blood mononuclear cells (PBMCs), taken at new diagnosis, from a patient treated with antithyroid drugs.

CDR3 coding DNA: TGTGCCAGCAGTGGATCGTGGAAAGACTATGGCTACACCTTC. It translates to CASSGSWKDYGYTF. This chain uses TRBV12-3 or TRBV12-4 with TRBJ1-2; D ambiguous. The CDR3 consists of 14 residues. The V end was cut by 5 bases, the J end by 3 bases, with 13 bases between.